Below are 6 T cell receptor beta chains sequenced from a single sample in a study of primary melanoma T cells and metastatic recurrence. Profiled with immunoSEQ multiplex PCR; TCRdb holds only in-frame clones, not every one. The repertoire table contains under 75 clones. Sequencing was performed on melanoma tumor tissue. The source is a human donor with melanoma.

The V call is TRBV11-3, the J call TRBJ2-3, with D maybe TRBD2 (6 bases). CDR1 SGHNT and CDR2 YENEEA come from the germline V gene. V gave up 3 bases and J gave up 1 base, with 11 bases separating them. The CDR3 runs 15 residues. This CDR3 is CASSLGGLGTDTQYF. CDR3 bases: TGTGCCAGCAGCTTGGGGGGTTTAGGCACAGATACGCAGTATTTT.

In nucleotides, the CDR3 is TGTGCCAGCAGCTTAATACAGGGAACTGGAAACACCATATATTTT. Its translation is CASSLIQGTGNTIYF. The chain carries TRBV11-3 and TRBJ1-3; weak D call: TRBD1 (6 bases). In germline, CDR1 is SGHNT, CDR2 YENEEA. The CDR3 is made up of 15 amino acids. V shed 2 bases and J shed 2 bases, with 10 bases lying between them.

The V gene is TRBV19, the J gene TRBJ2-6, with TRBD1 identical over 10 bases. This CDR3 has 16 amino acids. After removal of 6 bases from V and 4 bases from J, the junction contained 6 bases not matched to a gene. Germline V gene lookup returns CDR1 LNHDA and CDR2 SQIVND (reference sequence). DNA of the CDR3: TGTGCCAGTAGGCGACAGGGGGCGTCAGGGGCCAACGTCCTGACTTTC. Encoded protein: CASRRQGASGANVLTF.

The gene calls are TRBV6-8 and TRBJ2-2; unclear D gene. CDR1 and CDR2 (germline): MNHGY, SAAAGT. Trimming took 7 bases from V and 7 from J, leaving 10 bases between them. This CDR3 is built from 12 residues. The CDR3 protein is CASTRDIGELFF. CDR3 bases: TGTGCCAGCACTAGGGATATCGGGGAGCTGTTTTTT.

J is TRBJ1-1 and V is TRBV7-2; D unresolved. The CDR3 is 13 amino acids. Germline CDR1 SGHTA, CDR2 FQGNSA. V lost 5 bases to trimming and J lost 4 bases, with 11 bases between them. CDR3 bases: TGTGCCAGCAGCCTAAACTTCGGCACTGAAGCTTTCTTT. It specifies CASSLNFGTEAFF.

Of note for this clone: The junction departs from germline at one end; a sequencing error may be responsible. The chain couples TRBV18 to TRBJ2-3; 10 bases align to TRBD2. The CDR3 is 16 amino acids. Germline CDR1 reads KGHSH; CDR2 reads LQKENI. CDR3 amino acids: CASSPPAGGPGDTQYF. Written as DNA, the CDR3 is TGTGCCAGTTCACCACCAGCGGGGGGGCCTGGAGATACGCAGTATTTT.